A selection of T cell receptor beta chains follows, all from one sample in a study of blood T cell repertoires in COVID-19. The table came from immunoSEQ multiplex PCR; TCRdb's copy has only in-frame clones and leaves some out. The table lists about 280,000 clones, roughly 80% of them singletons. Source material: PBMCs or T cells enriched from blood (not recorded which). Every receptor here comes from a man in his forties or fifties who had been exposed to COVID-19. Both conserved end residues are part of each CDR3. D genes are given only for firm matches. Part of the rows lack a size; the others show once, few, many or a class for expanded clones.

v_gene	abundance	len	d_gene	j_gene	CDR3nt	CDR3aa
TRBV29-1	NA	10	NA	TRBJ2-1	TGCAGCGTCGCCGACACCGAGCAGTTCTTC	CSVADTEQFF
TRBV9	NA	18	TRBD2	TRBJ2-2	TGTGCCAGCAGCCCAAGGCGGGAGGGGGTCACCATGACCGGGGAGCTGTTTTTT	CASSPRREGVTMTGELFF
TRBV7-9	NA	15	TRBD2	TRBJ2-7	TGTGCCAGCAGCTTAAGCGGGGGGGCCAATTACGAGCAGTACTTC	CASSLSGGANYEQYF
TRBV10-3	NA	15	TRBD2	TRBJ2-5	TGTGCCATCAGTGCCTCTAGCGGACCCCAAGAGACCCAGTACTTC	CAISASSGPQETQYF
TRBV6-6	NA	21	TRBD2	TRBJ2-5	TGTGCCAGCAGCGCCGATCGTCCCCTAGCGGTCAATCAGGACGACCAAGAGACCCAGTACTTC	CASSADRPLAVNQDDQETQYF
TRBV14	few	13	TRBD1	TRBJ1-3	TGTGCCAGCAGCGGGACAGGGCGAAACACCATATATTTT	CASSGTGRNTIYF
TRBV7-6	NA	16	NA	TRBJ2-3	TGTGCCAGCAGCTTAGCCCCGTCCCTGGCTGGAGATACGCAGTATTTT	CASSLAPSLAGDTQYF
TRBV6-6	NA	17	NA	TRBJ2-1	TGTGCCAGCAGTCAACGACCGGAACTACTTCTGTACAATGAGCAGTTCTTC	CASSQRPELLLYNEQFF
TRBV7-2	few	14	TRBD2	TRBJ2-1	TGTGCCAGCAATGAGCGGGGGGACTTTGATGAGCAGTTCTTC	CASNERGDFDEQFF
TRBV28	NA	16	TRBD1	TRBJ2-7	TGTGCCAGCAGTTCCCCCCCGGGACAGGCCTCATACGAGCAGTACTTC	CASSSPPGQASYEQYF
TRBV5-1	NA	13	NA	TRBJ1-5	TGCGCCAGCAGCTTGGGGCCAAATCAGCCCCAGCATTTT	CASSLGPNQPQHF
TRBV10-2	NA	10	NA	TRBJ2-7	TGCGCCAGCAGTGACGGGTCGCAGTACTTC	CASSDGSQYF
TRBV19	NA	11	NA	TRBJ1-1	TGTGCCAGTAAGAGCAACACTGAAGCTTTCTTT	CASKSNTEAFF
TRBV7-3	NA	16	TRBD1	TRBJ2-1	TGTGCCAGCAGCCGCGCTCCGGGACAGGGCCACAATGAGCAGTTCTTC	CASSRAPGQGHNEQFF
TRBV21-1	NA	14	NA	TRBJ1-3	TGTGCCCCAAGAGGGAGACAGGGTGGAAACACCATATATTTT	CAPRGRQGGNTIYF
TRBV10-1	once	14	TRBD2	TRBJ2-7	TGCGCCAGCAGTGAGTCGACCGGGAGGCACGAGCAGTACTTC	CASSESTGRHEQYF
TRBV19	NA	13	TRBD2	TRBJ2-2	TGTGCCAGTAGTGCGGGACTAGCCGGGGAGCTGTTTTTT	CASSAGLAGELFF
TRBV18	once	15	TRBD1	TRBJ2-3	TGTGCCAGCTCACCAGGGACAGCCTCACGCGATACGCAGTATTTT	CASSPGTASRDTQYF
TRBV7-9	NA	15	NA	TRBJ2-7	TGTGCCAGCAACAGTGGGTCGGGGAGGATCTACGAGCAGTACTTC	CASNSGSGRIYEQYF
TRBV2	NA	14	NA	TRBJ1-5	TGTGCCAGCAGCGAACAGGGTTTGAATCAGCCCCAGCATTTT	CASSEQGLNQPQHF
TRBV6-5	NA	15	NA	TRBJ2-7	TGTGCCAGCAAACGGGCGGGGGACAGGCACTACGAGCAGTACTTC	CASKRAGDRHYEQYF
TRBV5-1	once	15	TRBD2	TRBJ2-1	TGCGCCAGCGGGGGAATAGCGGGAGGAGGGAATGAGCAGTTCTTC	CASGGIAGGGNEQFF
TRBV18	NA	15	NA	TRBJ1-3	TGTGCCAGCTCACCACCGAATGGCCTTGGAAACACCATATATTTT	CASSPPNGLGNTIYF
TRBV30	once	14	NA	TRBJ1-2	TGTGCCTGGAGTAGGGAGTGGGCGAACTATGGCTACACCTTC	CAWSREWANYGYTF
TRBV2	few	15	NA	TRBJ1-4	TGTGCCAGCAGTGAAGGGGGGGCAACTAATGAAAAACTGTTTTTT	CASSEGGATNEKLFF
TRBV5-1	NA	15	TRBD2	TRBJ2-1	TGCGCCAGCAGCTTGATGCCTAGCGGAAACGGTGAGCAGTTCTTC	CASSLMPSGNGEQFF
TRBV14	NA	16	TRBD2	TRBJ2-7	TGTGCCAGCAGCCAATTGTTCGGGAGGACTAGCTACGAGCAGTACTTC	CASSQLFGRTSYEQYF
TRBV5-6	NA	16	NA	TRBJ2-5	TGTGCCAGCAGCTTGTTTTATATTGGAGGTCAAGAGACCCAGTACTTC	CASSLFYIGGQETQYF
TRBV18	NA	12	NA	TRBJ1-4	TGTGCCAGTCACCGGGGGGATGAAAAACTGTTTTTT	CASHRGDEKLFF
TRBV18	once	16	TRBD2	TRBJ2-7	TGTGCCAGCTCACCACCCCTAGCGGGGGGTTCCTACGAGCAGTACTTC	CASSPPLAGGSYEQYF
TRBV5-1	NA	12	TRBD1	TRBJ2-5	TGCGGATCTTCCGGGACAGAGAAGTTTCAGTACTTC	CGSSGTEKFQYF
TRBV30	NA	11	NA	TRBJ1-2	TGTGCCTTAAACAGGGAGGGGGGCTACACCTTC	CALNREGGYTF
TRBV14	NA	14	NA	TRBJ1-2	TGTGCCAGCAGCCCACTTGGAGGGGCGGGTGGCTACACCTTC	CASSPLGGAGGYTF
TRBV4-1	NA	17	NA	TRBJ1-6	TGCGCCAGCAGCCAAATAAGCTCCACGTGGGGGGATTCACCCCTCCACTTT	CASSQISSTWGDSPLHF
TRBV30	NA	13	NA	TRBJ2-7	TGTGCCGGACGACCAACCCTAGCCAGCGAGCAGTACTTC	CAGRPTLASEQYF
TRBV7-3	NA	13	NA	TRBJ1-2	TGTGCCAGCAGCTTAACTGGCCCCGTCGCGGTGACCTTC	CASSLTGPVAVTF
TRBV19	NA	15	NA	TRBJ1-5	TGTGCCAGTAGTACGGTCTTCGCAGGAAATCAGCCCCAGCATTTT	CASSTVFAGNQPQHF
TRBV7-9	NA	16	NA	TRBJ1-4	TGTGCCAGCAGCTTAGCGCTTGCAGGCACGAATGAAAAACTGTTTTTT	CASSLALAGTNEKLFF
TRBV5-1	NA	17	NA	TRBJ1-2	TGCGCCAGCAGTTTGACGCTCCGCACAGGGCAAAAAAATGGCTACACCTTC	CASSLTLRTGQKNGYTF
TRBV24-1	NA	13	NA	TRBJ2-1	TGTGCCACCAGTGATTTAACGAATGGCGGGCAGTTCTTC	CATSDLTNGGQFF
TRBV18	NA	14	TRBD2	TRBJ2-5	TGTGCCAGCTCACACGGACTAGAGCAAGAGACCCAGTACTTC	CASSHGLEQETQYF
TRBV3-1/TRBV3-2	NA	16	NA	TRBJ1-6	TGTGCCAGCAGCCCCAGGACAGACTCCTATAATTCACCCCTCCACTTT	CASSPRTDSYNSPLHF
TRBV7-3	NA	15	TRBD2	TRBJ2-1	TGTGCCAGCAGCTCCGGACTAGCGGTTTACAATGAGCAGTTCTTC	CASSSGLAVYNEQFF
TRBV30	NA	13	NA	TRBJ1-4	TGTGCCTGGAGTGTATCGACTAATGAAAAACTGTTTTTT	CAWSVSTNEKLFF
TRBV11-3	NA	14	NA	TRBJ2-1	TGTGCCAGCAGCTTGGAGCGGCTATACAATGAGCAGTTCTTC	CASSLERLYNEQFF
TRBV13	NA	15	TRBD1	TRBJ1-1	TGTGCCAGCAGCAAACGGACAGGGTCTCTCTCTGAAGCTTTCTTT	CASSKRTGSLSEAFF
TRBV7-7	NA	15	TRBD2	TRBJ2-7	TGTGCTAGCAGCCCCGACTCTAGCGGAGTTTACGAGCAGTACTTC	CASSPDSSGVYEQYF
TRBV2	NA	17	TRBD2	TRBJ2-7	TGTGCCAGCAGGGGCTCGTTTTGGACTAGCGGTTCCTACGAGCAGTACTTC	CASRGSFWTSGSYEQYF
TRBV5-1	NA	17	NA	TRBJ2-7	TGCGCCAGCAGCTTGGGGTTATTGCAGGCGGGTCGGTACGAGCAGTACTTC	CASSLGLLQAGRYEQYF
TRBV2	many	17	TRBD2	TRBJ2-2	TGTGCCAGCTATGGACTAGCGGGAGGGCCCAACACCGGGGAGCTGTTTTTT	CASYGLAGGPNTGELFF
TRBV28	NA	15	NA	TRBJ2-7	TGTGCCAGCAGTTTAAGACAGGAAACCCTCCACGAGCAGTACTTC	CASSLRQETLHEQYF
TRBV12-3/TRBV12-4	NA	12	NA	TRBJ1-4	TGTGCCAGCGCGGGGGGGGGAGAAAAACTGTTTTTT	CASAGGGEKLFF
TRBV9	once	16	NA	TRBJ2-2	TGTGCCAGCAGCGTAGTAGGCGGGTCGAACACCGGGGAGCTGTTTTTT	CASSVVGGSNTGELFF